Below, 2 T cell receptor beta chains from the same sample are listed, as sequenced in a study of identifying expanded T cells in peripheral blood. Clones were sequenced by immunoSEQ multiplex PCR, and TCRdb holds only the in-frame ones, with some missing. The data contain around 100,000 clones, around 88% of them singletons. The sample taken for sequencing was blood. These receptors were collected from a person aged 18-70 years in good health.

The V and J genes are TRBV6-5 and TRBJ2-7, with D maybe TRBD1 (5 bases). The length of the CDR3 is 13 residues. CDR1 and CDR2 from the germline V gene are MNHEY and SVGAGI. CDR3 protein: CDTGSTVTYEQYF. CDR3 coding DNA: TGTGACACTGGCTCGACAGTGACCTACGAGCAGTACTTC.

CDR3 loop: CASSPTGGPDTGELFF. Here the CDR3 DNA reads TGTGCCAGCAGCCCCACGGGGGGGCCCGACACCGGGGAGCTGTTTTTT. The V call is TRBV5-6, the J call TRBJ2-2; TRBD2 matches 8 bases. Germline V gene lookup returns CDR1 SGHDT and CDR2 YYEEEE. V lost 4 bases, J lost 3 bases, and 8 bases stayed unmatched. The CDR3 consists of 16 residues.